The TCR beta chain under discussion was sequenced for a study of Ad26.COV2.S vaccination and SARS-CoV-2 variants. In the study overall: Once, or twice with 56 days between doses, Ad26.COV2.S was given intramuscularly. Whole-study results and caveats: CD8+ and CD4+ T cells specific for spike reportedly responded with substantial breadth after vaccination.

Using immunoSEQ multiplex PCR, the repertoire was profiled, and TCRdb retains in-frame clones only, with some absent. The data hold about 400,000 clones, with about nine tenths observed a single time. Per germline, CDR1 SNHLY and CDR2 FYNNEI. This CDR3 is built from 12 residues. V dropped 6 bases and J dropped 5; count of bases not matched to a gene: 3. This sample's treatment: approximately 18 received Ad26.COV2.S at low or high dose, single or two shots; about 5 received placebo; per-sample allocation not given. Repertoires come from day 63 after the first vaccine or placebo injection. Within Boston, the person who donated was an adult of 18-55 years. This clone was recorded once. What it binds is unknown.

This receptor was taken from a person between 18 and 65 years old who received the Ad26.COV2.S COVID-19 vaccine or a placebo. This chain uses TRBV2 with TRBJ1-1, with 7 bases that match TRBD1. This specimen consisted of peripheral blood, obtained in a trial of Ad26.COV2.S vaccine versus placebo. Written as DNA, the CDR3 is TGTGCCAGCAGGAACAGGGGAACTGAAGCTTTCTTT. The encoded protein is CASRNRGTEAFF.